This T cell receptor beta chain was captured in a study of T cell responses to AZD1222 COVID-19 vaccine. Study-wide results and caveats: Spike was spanned by vaccine-associated CD4 TCRs, with dominance at 160-218 and 743-854. Two AZD1222 doses significantly raised spike-specific TCR breadth and depth over controls.

The CDR3 is 14 amino acids. Germline CDR1 SEHNR, CDR2 FQNEAQ (reference sequence). Trimming removed 1 base at V and 1 base at J, with 5 bases between. The method was immunoSEQ multiplex PCR; TCRdb's version includes in-frame clones alone and lacks a portion of them. The sample yields 60,000 to 75,000 clones, 85% to 90% seen once. As concerns this clone: Its antigen is not known.

The V call is TRBV7-9, the J call TRBJ1-5; D is uncertain. The material sequenced was peripheral blood, taken on day 0 of AZD1222 vaccination. This clonotype was sampled from an adult in good health. CDR3 DNA sequence: TGTGCCAGCAGCTTAGTGGGAAGCAATCAGCCCCAGCATTTT. Translating gives CASSLVGSNQPQHF.